This paragraph covers one T cell receptor (beta chain) sequence. V was shortened by 2 bases and J by 3 bases, with 7 bases between the two germline ends. CDR1 LNHDA and CDR2 SQIVND come from the germline V gene (reference sequence). CDR3 size: 13 residues. This record comes from a study of blood T cell repertoires in COVID-19. Study in general: The study drew acute and convalescent COVID-19 samples from the United States, Italy and Spain. T cells, B-cell-depleted T cells, or PBMCs provided the cDNA or gDNA that served as material.

In the original workflow: Amplified reference gene primers provided the basis for estimating nucleated cell counts. The repertoire was sequenced with immunoSEQ multiplex PCR; TCRdb's copy has only in-frame clones and lacks some. The V and J calls and the clone size are those of that table, but D and trimming were determined from the DNA. The sample carries 310,000 or so clones, 83% recorded once. The receptor comes from a woman aged 45-60 years with acute or convalescent COVID-19. J is TRBJ1-1 and V is TRBV19; D may be TRBD1 (5 bases). The sequenced sample consisted of peripheral blood. The CDR3: CASSISRDTEAFF. The CDR3 DNA sequence: TGTGCCAGTAGTATAAGCAGGGACACTGAAGCTTTCTTT.